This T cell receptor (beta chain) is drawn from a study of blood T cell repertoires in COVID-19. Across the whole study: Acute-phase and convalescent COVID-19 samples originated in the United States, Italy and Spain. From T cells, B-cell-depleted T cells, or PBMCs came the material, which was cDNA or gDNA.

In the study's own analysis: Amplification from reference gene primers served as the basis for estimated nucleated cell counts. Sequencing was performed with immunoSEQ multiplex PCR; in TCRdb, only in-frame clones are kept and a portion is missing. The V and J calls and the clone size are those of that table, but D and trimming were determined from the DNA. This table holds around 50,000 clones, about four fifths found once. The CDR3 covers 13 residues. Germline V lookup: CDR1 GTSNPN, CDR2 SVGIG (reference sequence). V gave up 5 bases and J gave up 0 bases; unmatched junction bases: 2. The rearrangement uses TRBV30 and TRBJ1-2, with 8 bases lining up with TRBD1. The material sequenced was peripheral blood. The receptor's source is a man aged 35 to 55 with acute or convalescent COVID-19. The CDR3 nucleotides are TGTGCCTGGGGGGACAGGACTAACTATGGCTACACCTTC. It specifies CAWGDRTNYGYTF.